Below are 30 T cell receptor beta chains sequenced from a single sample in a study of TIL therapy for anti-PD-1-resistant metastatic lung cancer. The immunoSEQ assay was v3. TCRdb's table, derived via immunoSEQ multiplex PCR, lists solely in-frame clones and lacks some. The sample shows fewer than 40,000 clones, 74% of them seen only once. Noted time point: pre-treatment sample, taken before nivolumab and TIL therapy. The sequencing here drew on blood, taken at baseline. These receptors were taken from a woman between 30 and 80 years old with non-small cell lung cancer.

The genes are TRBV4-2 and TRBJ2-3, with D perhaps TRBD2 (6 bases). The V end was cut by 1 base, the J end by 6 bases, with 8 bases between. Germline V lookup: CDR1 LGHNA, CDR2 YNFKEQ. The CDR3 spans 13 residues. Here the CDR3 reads CASSQAGADTQYF. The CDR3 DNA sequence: TGTGCCAGCAGCCAAGCGGGAGCGGATACGCAGTATTTT.

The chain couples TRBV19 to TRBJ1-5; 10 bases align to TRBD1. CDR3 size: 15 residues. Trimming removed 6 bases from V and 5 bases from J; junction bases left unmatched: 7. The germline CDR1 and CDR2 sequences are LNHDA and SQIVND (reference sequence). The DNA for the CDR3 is TGTGCCAGTAGCCCGGGACAGGGGAGTTATCAGCCCCAGCATTTT. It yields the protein CASSPGQGSYQPQHF.

CDR3 protein: CASSFYGPGETQYF. CDR3 DNA sequence: TGTGCCAGCAGCTTTTACGGCCCAGGGGAGACCCAGTACTTC. V gene TRBV7-9 combines with J gene TRBJ2-5, with D possibly TRBD1 on 5 matching bases. Per germline, CDR1 SEHNR and CDR2 FQNEAQ (reference sequence). The V gene lost 3 bases and the J gene lost 5 bases, with 13 bases spanning the gap. The CDR3 covers 14 residues. The full variable domain, rest sourced from reference TRBV7-9 and TRBJ2-5, is DTGVSQNPRHKITKRGQNVTFRCDPISEHNRLYWYRQTLGQGPEFLTYFQNEAQLEKSRLLSDRFSAERPKGSFSTLEIQRTEQGDSAMYLCASSFYGPGETQYFGPGTRLLVL.

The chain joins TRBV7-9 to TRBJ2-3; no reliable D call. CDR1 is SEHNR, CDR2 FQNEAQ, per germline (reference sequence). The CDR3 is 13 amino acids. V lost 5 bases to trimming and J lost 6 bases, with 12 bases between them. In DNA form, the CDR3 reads TGTGCCAGCAGCCCCCCCATTGGGGATACGCAGTATTTT. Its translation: CASSPPIGDTQYF.

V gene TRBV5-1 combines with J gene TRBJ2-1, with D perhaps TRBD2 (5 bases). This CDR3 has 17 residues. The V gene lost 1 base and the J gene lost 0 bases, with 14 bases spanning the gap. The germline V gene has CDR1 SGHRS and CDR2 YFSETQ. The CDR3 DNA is TGCGCCAGCAGCTTGCGGGTTAGCGCGAGCTCCTACAATGAGCAGTTCTTC. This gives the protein CASSLRVSASSYNEQFF.

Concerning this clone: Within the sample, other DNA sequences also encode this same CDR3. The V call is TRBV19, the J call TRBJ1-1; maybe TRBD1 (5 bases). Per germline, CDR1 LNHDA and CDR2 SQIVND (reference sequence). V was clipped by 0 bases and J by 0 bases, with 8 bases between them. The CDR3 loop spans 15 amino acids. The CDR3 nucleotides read TGTGCCAGTAGTATAGAGGGGACTCTGAACACTGAAGCTTTCTTT. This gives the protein CASSIEGTLNTEAFF. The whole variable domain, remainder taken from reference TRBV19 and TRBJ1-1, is DGGITQSPKYLFRKEGQNVTLSCEQNLNHDAMYWYRQDPGQGLRLIYYSQIVNDFQKGDIAEGYSVSREKKESFPLTVTSAQKNPTAFYLCASSIEGTLNTEAFFGQGTRLTVV.

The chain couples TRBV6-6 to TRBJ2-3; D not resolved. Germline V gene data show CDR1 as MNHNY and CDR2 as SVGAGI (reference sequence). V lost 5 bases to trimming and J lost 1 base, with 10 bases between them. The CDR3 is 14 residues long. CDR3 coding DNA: TGTGCCAGCAGTGCCTATTACCGCACAGATACGCAGTATTTT. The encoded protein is CASSAYYRTDTQYF.

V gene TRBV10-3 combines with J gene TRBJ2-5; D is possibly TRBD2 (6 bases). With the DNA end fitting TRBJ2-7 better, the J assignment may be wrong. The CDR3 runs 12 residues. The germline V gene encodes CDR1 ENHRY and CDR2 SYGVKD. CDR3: CAIRGRDYEQYF. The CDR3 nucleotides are TGTGCCATCAGGGGGCGGGACTACGAGCAGTACTTC.

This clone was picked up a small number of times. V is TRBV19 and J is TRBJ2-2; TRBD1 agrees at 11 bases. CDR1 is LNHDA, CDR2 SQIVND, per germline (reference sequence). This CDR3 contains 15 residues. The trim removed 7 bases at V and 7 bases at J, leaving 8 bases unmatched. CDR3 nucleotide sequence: TGTGCCAGTATTTCCGGGACAGGGGGTCACGGGGAGCTGTTTTTT. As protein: CASISGTGGHGELFF.

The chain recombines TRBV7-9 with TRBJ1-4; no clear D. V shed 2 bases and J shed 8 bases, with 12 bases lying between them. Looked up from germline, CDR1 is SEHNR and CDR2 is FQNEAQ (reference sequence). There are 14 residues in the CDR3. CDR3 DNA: TGTGCCAGCAGCTTACTCCCTTTTGGGGAAAAACTGTTTTTT. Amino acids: CASSLLPFGEKLFF.

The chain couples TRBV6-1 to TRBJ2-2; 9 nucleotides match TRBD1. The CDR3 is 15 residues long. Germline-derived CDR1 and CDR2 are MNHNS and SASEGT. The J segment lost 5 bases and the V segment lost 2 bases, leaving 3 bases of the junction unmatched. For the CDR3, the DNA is TGTGCCAGCAGTGAACTGGGACAGGGTACCGGGGAGCTGTTTTTT. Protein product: CASSELGQGTGELFF.

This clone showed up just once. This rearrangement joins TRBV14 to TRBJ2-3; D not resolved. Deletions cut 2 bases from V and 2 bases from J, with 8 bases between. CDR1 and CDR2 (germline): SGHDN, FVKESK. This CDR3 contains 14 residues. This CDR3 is CASSQSSLTDTQYF. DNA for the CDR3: TGTGCCAGCAGCCAATCCTCGCTCACAGATACGCAGTATTTT.

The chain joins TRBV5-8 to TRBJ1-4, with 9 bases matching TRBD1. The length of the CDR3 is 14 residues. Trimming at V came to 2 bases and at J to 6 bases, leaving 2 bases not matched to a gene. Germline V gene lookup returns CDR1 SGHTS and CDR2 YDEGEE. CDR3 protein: CASSLRDRDEKLFF. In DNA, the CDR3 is TGTGCCAGCAGCTTAAGGGACAGGGATGAAAAACTGTTTTTT. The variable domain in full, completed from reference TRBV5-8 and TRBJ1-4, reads EAGVTQSPTHLIKTRGQQATLRCSPISGHTSVYWYQQALGLGLQFLLWYDEGEERNRGNFPPRFSGRQFPNYSSELNVNALELEDSALYLCASSLRDRDEKLFFGSGTQLSVL.

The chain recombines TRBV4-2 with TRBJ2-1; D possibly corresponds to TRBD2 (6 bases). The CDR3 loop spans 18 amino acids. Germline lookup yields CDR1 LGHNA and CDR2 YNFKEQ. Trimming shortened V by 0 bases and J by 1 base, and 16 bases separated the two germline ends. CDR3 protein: CASSQDWSPGGSYNEQFF. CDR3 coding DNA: TGTGCCAGCAGCCAAGATTGGTCTCCCGGGGGTTCCTACAATGAGCAGTTCTTC.

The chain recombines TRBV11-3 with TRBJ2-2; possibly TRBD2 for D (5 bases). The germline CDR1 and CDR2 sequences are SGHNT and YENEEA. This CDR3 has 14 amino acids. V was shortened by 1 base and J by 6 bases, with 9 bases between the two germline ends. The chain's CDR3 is CASSLGGRAGELFF. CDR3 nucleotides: TGTGCCAGCAGCTTAGGTGGGAGAGCCGGGGAGCTGTTTTTT.

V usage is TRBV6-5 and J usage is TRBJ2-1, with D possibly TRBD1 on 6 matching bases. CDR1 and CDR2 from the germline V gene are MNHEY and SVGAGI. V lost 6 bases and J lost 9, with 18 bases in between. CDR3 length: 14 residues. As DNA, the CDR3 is TGTGCCAGCAGGTTTACAGGGAGCGCGGCTGAGCAGTTCTTC. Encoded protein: CASRFTGSAAEQFF.

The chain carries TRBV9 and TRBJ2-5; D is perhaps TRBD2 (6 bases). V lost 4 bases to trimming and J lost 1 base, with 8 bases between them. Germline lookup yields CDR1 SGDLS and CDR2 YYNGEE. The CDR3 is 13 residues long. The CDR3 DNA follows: TGTGCCAGCAGCCGGGACTTCCAAGAGACCCAGTACTTC. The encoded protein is CASSRDFQETQYF. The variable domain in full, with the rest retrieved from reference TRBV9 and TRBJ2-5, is DSGVTQTPKHLITATGQRVTLRCSPRSGDLSVYWYQQSLDQGLQFLIQYYNGEERAKGNILERFSAQQFPDLHSELNLSSLELGDSALYFCASSRDFQETQYFGPGTRLLVL.

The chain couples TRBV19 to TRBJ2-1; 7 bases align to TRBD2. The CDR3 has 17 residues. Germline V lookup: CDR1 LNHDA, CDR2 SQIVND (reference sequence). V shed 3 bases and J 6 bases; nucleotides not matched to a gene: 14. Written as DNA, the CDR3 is TGTGCCAGTAGTATCCGGGCTAGCGGAAGTTGGGGCAATGAGCAGTTCTTC. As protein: CASSIRASGSWGNEQFF.

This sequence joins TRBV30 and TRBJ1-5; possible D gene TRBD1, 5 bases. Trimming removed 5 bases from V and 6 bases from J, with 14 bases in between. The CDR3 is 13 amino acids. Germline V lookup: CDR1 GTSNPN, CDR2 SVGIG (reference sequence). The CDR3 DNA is TGTGCCTGGTCTACAGCGGGGGTTCAGCCCCAGCATTTT. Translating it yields CAWSTAGVQPQHF.

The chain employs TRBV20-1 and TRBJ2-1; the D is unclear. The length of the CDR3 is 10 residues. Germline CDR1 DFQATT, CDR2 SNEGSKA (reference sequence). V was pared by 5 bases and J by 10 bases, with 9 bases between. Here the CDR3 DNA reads TGCAGTGCTCCTTACGGGGAGCAGTTCTTC. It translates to CSAPYGEQFF.

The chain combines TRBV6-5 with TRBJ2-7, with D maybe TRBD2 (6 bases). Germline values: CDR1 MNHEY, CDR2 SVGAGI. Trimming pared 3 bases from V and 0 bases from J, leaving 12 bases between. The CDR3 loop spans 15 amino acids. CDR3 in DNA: TGTGCCAGCAGTTATGTCCGCGGGGCCTCCTACGAGCAGTACTTC. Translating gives CASSYVRGASYEQYF.

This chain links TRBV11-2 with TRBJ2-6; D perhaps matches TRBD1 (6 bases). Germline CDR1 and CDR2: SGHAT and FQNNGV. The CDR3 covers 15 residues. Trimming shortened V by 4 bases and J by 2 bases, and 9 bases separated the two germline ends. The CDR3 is CASSSTGTGANVLTF. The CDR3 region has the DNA TGTGCCAGCAGCTCCACAGGGACTGGGGCCAACGTCCTGACTTTC.

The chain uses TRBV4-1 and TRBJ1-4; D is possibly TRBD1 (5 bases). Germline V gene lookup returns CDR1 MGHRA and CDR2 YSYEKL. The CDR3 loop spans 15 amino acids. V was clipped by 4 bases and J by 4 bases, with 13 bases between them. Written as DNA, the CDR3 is TGCGCCAGCAGCCCCAGGGTGGGGGGTAATGAAAAACTGTTTTTT. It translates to CASSPRVGGNEKLFF.

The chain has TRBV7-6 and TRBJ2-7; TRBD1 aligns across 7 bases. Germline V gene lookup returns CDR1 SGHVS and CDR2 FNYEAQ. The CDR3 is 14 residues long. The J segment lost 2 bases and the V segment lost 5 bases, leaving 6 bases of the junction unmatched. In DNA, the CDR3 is TGTGCCAGCAGCCGGTTGAGGGGGCCCTACGAGCAGTACTTC. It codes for CASSRLRGPYEQYF.

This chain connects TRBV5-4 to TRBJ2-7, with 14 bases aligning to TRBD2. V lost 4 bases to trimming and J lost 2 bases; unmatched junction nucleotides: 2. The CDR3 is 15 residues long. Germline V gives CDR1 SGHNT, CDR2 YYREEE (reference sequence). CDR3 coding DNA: TGTGCCAGCAGCGTGGGACTAGCGGGGGCCTACGAGCAGTACTTC. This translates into CASSVGLAGAYEQYF.

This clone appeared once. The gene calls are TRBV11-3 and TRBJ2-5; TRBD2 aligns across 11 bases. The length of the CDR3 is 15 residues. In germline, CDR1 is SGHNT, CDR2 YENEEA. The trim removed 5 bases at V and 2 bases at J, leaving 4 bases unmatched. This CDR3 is CASSAGTSGQETQYF. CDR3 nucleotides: TGTGCCAGCAGCGCCGGGACTAGCGGACAAGAGACCCAGTACTTC.

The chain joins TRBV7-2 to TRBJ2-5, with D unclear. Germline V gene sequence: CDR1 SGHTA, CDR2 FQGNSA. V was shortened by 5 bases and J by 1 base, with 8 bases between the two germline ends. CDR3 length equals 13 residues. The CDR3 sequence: CASSTVTQETQYF. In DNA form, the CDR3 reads TGTGCCAGCAGCACCGTAACCCAAGAGACCCAGTACTTC.

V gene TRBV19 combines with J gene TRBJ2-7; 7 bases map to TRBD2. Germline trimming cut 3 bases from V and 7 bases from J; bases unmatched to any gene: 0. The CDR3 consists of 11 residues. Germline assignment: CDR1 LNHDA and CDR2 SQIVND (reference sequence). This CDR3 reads CASSIGGEQYF. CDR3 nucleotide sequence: TGTGCCAGTAGTATCGGGGGGGAGCAGTACTTC. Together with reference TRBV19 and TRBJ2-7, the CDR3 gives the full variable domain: DGGITQSPKYLFRKEGQNVTLSCEQNLNHDAMYWYRQDPGQGLRLIYYSQIVNDFQKGDIAEGYSVSREKKESFPLTVTSAQKNPTAFYLCASSIGGEQYFGPGTRLTVT.

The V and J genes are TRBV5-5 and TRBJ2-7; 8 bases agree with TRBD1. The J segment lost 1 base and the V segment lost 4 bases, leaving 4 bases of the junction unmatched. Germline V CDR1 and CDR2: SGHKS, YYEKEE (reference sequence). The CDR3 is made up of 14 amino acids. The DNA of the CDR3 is TGTGCCAGCAGCCTGAGGACAGGGTCCTACGAGCAGTACTTC. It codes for CASSLRTGSYEQYF.

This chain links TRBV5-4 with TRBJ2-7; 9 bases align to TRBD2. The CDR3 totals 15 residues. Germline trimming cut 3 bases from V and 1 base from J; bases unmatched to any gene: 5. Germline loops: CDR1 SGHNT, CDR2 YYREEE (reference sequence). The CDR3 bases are TGTGCCAGCAGCTCTGGCCTAGCGGGGTCCTACGAGCAGTACTTC. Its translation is CASSSGLAGSYEQYF.